The 9 T cell receptor beta chains below all came from one sample that was sequenced in a study of Ad26.COV2.S vaccination and SARS-CoV-2 variants. Clones were sequenced by immunoSEQ multiplex PCR, and TCRdb holds only the in-frame ones, with some missing. The sample includes 440,000 or so clones, about 88% of them seen just once. Treatment noted: some 20 received Ad26.COV2.S at low or high dose, single or two shots; about five received placebo; per-sample allocation not given. Vaccine and placebo recipients were sampled on day 63 after the first injection. The sequencing here drew on peripheral blood, taken in a trial of Ad26.COV2.S vaccine versus placebo. The receptors here all came from a person aged 18 to 59 who received the Ad26.COV2.S COVID-19 vaccine or a placebo.

This sequence joins TRBV18 and TRBJ1-1; TRBD1 aligns across 7 bases. The germline V gene has CDR1 KGHSH and CDR2 LQKENI. V gave up 3 bases and J gave up 1 base; unmatched junction bases: 5. The CDR3 is 15 amino acids. As DNA, the CDR3 is TGTGCCAGCTCACCGGAGGGACAGCCGAACACTGAAGCTTTCTTT. Translating it yields CASSPEGQPNTEAFF.

Details on this clone: Other nucleotide sequences in the sample specify the same CDR3. This rearrangement joins TRBV2 to TRBJ1-2; 7 nucleotides match TRBD1. The germline gives CDR1 SNHLY, CDR2 FYNNEI. V lost 6 bases to trimming and J lost 4 bases; unmatched junction nucleotides: 5. The CDR3 is 13 residues long. In nucleotides, the CDR3 is TGTGCCAGCAGCGGGGACAGACTCTATGGCTACACCTTC. Amino acids: CASSGDRLYGYTF.

CDR3 coding DNA: TGTGCCAGCAGTTACTCGTCTCGGGCAGCATATGGCTACACCTTC. Translating it yields CASSYSSRAAYGYTF. The chain recombines TRBV6-5 with TRBJ1-2, with no clear D. The CDR3 is 15 residues long. Germline CDR1 and CDR2: MNHEY and SVGAGI. Between the trimmed V and J ends, which lost 0 bases and 5 bases, there was a span of 13 bases.

The gene calls are TRBV5-4 and TRBJ2-7; 10 nucleotides align to TRBD2. The germline gives CDR1 SGHNT, CDR2 YYREEE (reference sequence). This CDR3 has 18 residues. With V trimmed by 0 bases and J by 0 bases, 9 bases remained unmatched. The CDR3 here is CASSLGSTLAGFSYEQYF. The CDR3 bases are TGTGCCAGCAGCTTGGGAAGTACACTAGCGGGGTTCTCCTACGAGCAGTACTTC.

J is TRBJ1-4 and V is TRBV7-9; 10 positions match TRBD1. This CDR3 has 15 amino acids. Per germline, CDR1 SEHNR and CDR2 FQNEAQ (reference sequence). V was pared by 5 bases and J by 8 bases, with 8 bases of the junction left unmatched. The CDR3 region has the DNA TGTGCCAGCAGCAGAGACAGGGGGCGATACGAAAAACTGTTTTTT. Translating gives CASSRDRGRYEKLFF.

This clone was observed a few times. The chain has TRBV4-2 and TRBJ1-1; 8 bases agree with TRBD1. Germline values: CDR1 LGHNA, CDR2 YNFKEQ. V gave up 1 base and J gave up 12 bases; unmatched junction bases: 4. The CDR3 sequence is 12 residues long. The CDR3 loop is CASSQADRVSFF. In DNA form, the CDR3 reads TGTGCCAGCAGCCAAGCGGACAGGGTGTCTTTCTTT.

The chain recombines TRBV18 with TRBJ1-2; 8 positions match TRBD1. Germline assignment: CDR1 KGHSH and CDR2 LQKENI. After removal of 6 bases from V and 2 bases from J, the junction contained 11 bases not matched to a gene. The CDR3 covers 16 residues. For the CDR3, the DNA is TGTGCCAGCTCCCTGACAGGGGACGGCAGCAACTATGGCTACACCTTC. This codes for CASSLTGDGSNYGYTF.

Comments on this clone: As the CDR3 is not closed by the conserved phenylalanine or tryptophan, this likely results from a read error. V is TRBV28 and J is TRBJ1-6, with 9 bases identical to TRBD1. Germline loops: CDR1 MDHEN, CDR2 SYDVKM. Losses at the gene ends were 3 bases for V and 9 bases for J; bases not matched to a gene: 12. The CDR3 is 17 amino acids. CDR3 amino acids: CASSFLGGTGISSPLHL. CDR3 bases: TGTGCCAGCAGTTTTTTGGGCGGGACAGGGATTAGTTCACCCCTCCACCTT.

The rearrangement joins TRBV6-1 to TRBJ1-4; 7 bases map to TRBD1. CDR3 length equals 14 residues. V gave up 7 bases and J gave up 8 bases; unmatched junction bases: 10. Germline V gene sequence: CDR1 MNHNS, CDR2 SASEGT. CDR3 bases: TGTGCCAGCACCACAGGGGACGCGGCAGAAAAACTGTTTTTT. This encodes CASTTGDAAEKLFF.